This paragraph covers one T cell receptor beta chain sequence. This CDR3 is 13 amino acids long. J gave up 3 bases and V 1 base, and 0 bases lay outside the gene matches. Per the germline V gene, CDR1 is MNHNS and CDR2 is SASEGT. This sample is part of a study of blood T cell repertoires in COVID-19. Clones were read by immunoSEQ multiplex PCR, and TCRdb kept only the in-frame ones, dropping some. The table lists roughly 70,000 clones, roughly 87% of them singletons. This clonotype was obtained from an elderly woman with active or convalescent COVID-19. The chain combines TRBV6-1 with TRBJ2-7; 7 bases are a match to TRBD1. Sequenced: peripheral blood. CDR3 in amino acids: CASSEGDSYEQYF. In DNA form, the CDR3 reads TGTGCCAGCAGTGAAGGGGACAGCTACGAGCAGTACTTC.